The 18 T cell receptor beta chains below were found in one sample sequenced in a study of cytomegalovirus exposure and HLA in healthy donors. A multiplex PCR was run with 60 Vbeta primers and 13 Jbeta primers. The table came from immunoSEQ multiplex PCR; TCRdb's copy has only in-frame clones and leaves some out. The data hold approximately 87,000 clones, with under 90% observed a single time. The sequencing input was PBMCs. The source is a woman in her 70s in good health and CMV-seropositive.

V and J are TRBV19 and TRBJ1-4; possible D gene TRBD1, 6 bases. Per germline, CDR1 LNHDA and CDR2 SQIVND (reference sequence). There are 13 residues in the CDR3. Deletions cut 5 bases from V and 8 bases from J, with 12 bases between. Here the CDR3 DNA reads TGTGCCAGTAGTTTACAGGGCCGGGAAAAACTGTTTTTT. Protein sequence: CASSLQGREKLFF.

This clone was seen only once. The V gene is TRBV14, the J gene TRBJ2-7; 14 nucleotides match TRBD2. Per germline, CDR1 SGHDN and CDR2 FVKESK. J lost 7 bases, V lost 4 bases, and 6 bases had no gene match. This CDR3 comprises 15 residues. The chain's CDR3 is CASSPGLAGAGEQYF. Written as DNA, the CDR3 is TGTGCCAGCAGCCCGGGACTAGCGGGAGCGGGGGAGCAGTACTTC. Drawing the rest from reference TRBV14 and TRBJ2-7, the complete variable domain is EAGVTQFPSHSVIEKGQTVTLRCDPISGHDNLYWYRRVMGKEIKFLLHFVKESKQDESGMPNNRFLAERTGGTYSTLKVQPAELEDSGVYFCASSPGLAGAGEQYFGPGTRLTVT.

In its sample, this clone was seen once. The chain carries TRBV30 and TRBJ2-4, with 8 bases lining up with TRBD1. The CDR3 covers 14 residues. The V gene's germline CDR1 is GTSNPN and CDR2 SVGIG (reference sequence). Trimming removed 0 bases from V and 6 bases from J; junction bases left unmatched: 4. The CDR3 nucleotides are TGTGCCTGGAGTGTAGGGGGACAGGTAAACATTCAGTACTTC. Its protein product is CAWSVGGQVNIQYF.

The V and J genes are TRBV7-2 and TRBJ2-5; D call uncertain. Per germline, CDR1 SGHTA and CDR2 FQGNSA. The CDR3 is made up of 16 amino acids. Trimming stripped 1 base from V and 0 bases from J, with 12 bases between. CDR3 coding DNA: TGTGCCAGCAGCTTAGGGGCCCTCGCCTACCAAGAGACCCAGTACTTC. It codes for CASSLGALAYQETQYF.

This clone was recorded only once. The chain carries TRBV7-2 and TRBJ1-4; 7 bases align to TRBD1. CDR1 is SGHTA, CDR2 FQGNSA, per germline. CDR3 size: 14 residues. Trimming cost V 5 bases and J 8 bases; bases outside gene matches: 8. The CDR3 region is CASSERDRPEKLFF. The CDR3 DNA reads TGTGCCAGCAGCGAACGGGACAGACCCGAAAAACTGTTTTTT. The entire variable domain, with the rest obtained from reference TRBV7-2 and TRBJ1-4, is as follows: GAGVSQSPSNKVTEKGKDVELRCDPISGHTALYWYRQSLGQGLEFLIYFQGNSAPDKSGLPSDRFSAERTGGSVSTLTIQRTQQEDSAVYLCASSERDRPEKLFFGSGTQLSVL.

As regards this clone: An end of the junction does not agree with germline; a read error may underlie this. The chain couples TRBV7-7 to TRBJ2-3; a possible D gene is TRBD1 (5 bases). The CDR3 length is 16 residues. CDR1 is SSHAT and CDR2 is FNYEAQ in the germline V gene (reference sequence). The chain's CDR3 is CASSPLQGFTEDTQYF. The CDR3 DNA reads as TGTGCTAGCAGCCCACTCCAGGGATTCACGGAGGATACGCAGTATTTT.

This sequence joins TRBV19 and TRBJ1-1; the match to TRBD1 covers 10 bases. Germline loops: CDR1 LNHDA, CDR2 SQIVND (reference sequence). The ends lost 7 bases at V and 4 bases at J; junction bases unmatched: 9. The CDR3 spans 15 residues. This CDR3 reads CASTRDRGVFTEAFF. The DNA of the CDR3 is TGTGCCAGTACCCGGGACAGGGGAGTTTTCACTGAAGCTTTCTTT.

The chain links TRBV7-6 to TRBJ2-3; TRBD1 matches at 11 bases. Trimming removed 6 bases from V and 2 bases from J; junction bases left unmatched: 7. Per the germline V gene, CDR1 is SGHVS and CDR2 is FNYEAQ. The CDR3 sequence is 16 residues long. The CDR3 DNA is TGTGCCAGCAGTCCCGGGACAGGGGGAAACACAGATACGCAGTATTTT. Translated, it gives CASSPGTGGNTDTQYF.

The genes are TRBV25-1 and TRBJ2-7; 9 nucleotides align to TRBD1. Germline V lookup: CDR1 MGHDK, CDR2 SYGVNS. J was trimmed by 4 bases and V by 7 bases; bases with no gene match: 14. This CDR3 has 16 residues. CDR3 coding DNA: TGTGCCAGCACTGGAAGAGAAGCGGGACAGGGTTACGAGCAGTACTTC. Protein: CASTGREAGQGYEQYF.

The sample holds one count of this clone. The chain uses TRBV30 and TRBJ2-3, with 11 nucleotides matching TRBD2. Germline V gene data show CDR1 as GTSNPN and CDR2 as SVGIG (reference sequence). V shed 7 bases and J 2 bases; nucleotides not matched to a gene: 8. The CDR3 contains 15 residues. The DNA for the CDR3 is TGTGCCTTCCTCACTAGCGGGAGCTTCACAGATACGCAGTATTTT. It yields the protein CAFLTSGSFTDTQYF.

The chain links TRBV5-5 to TRBJ2-5; 11 bases agree with TRBD1. The DNA end lines up better with TRBJ2-7; the J call may be wrong. This CDR3 is 16 amino acids long. Looked up from germline, CDR1 is SGHKS and CDR2 is YYEKEE (reference sequence). The CDR3 protein is CASSLEGTGGGYEQYF. In DNA form, the CDR3 reads TGTGCCAGCAGCTTGGAGGGGACAGGGGGAGGGTACGAGCAGTACTTC.

The chain couples TRBV29-1 to TRBJ2-7; D may be TRBD2 (7 bases). V was pared by 4 bases and J by 3 bases, with 16 bases between. The CDR3 runs 14 residues. Germline loops: CDR1 SQVTM, CDR2 ANQGSEA. CDR3 DNA sequence: TGCAGCGTTGTGGTGAGGGGGGGAGGCTACGAGCAGTACTTC. Its translation is CSVVVRGGGYEQYF.

The chain joins TRBV12-1 to TRBJ1-3. TRBV12-1 is marked as a pseudogene. The CDR3 loop spans 13 amino acids. The CDR3 DNA reads TGTGCCAGCACTGCGAGCTCTGGAAACACCATATATTTT. Protein product: CASTASSGNTIYF.

This clone has more than one count but fewer than ten. The CDR3 loop is CASSQVGGAAAAYEQYF. For the CDR3, the DNA is TGTGCCAGCAGCCAAGTAGGGGGGGCAGCGGCTGCTTACGAGCAGTACTTC. The J gene is TRBJ2-7, the V gene TRBV4-2, with D perhaps TRBD2 (7 bases). V lost 1 base and J 4 bases, leaving 20 bases between the germline ends. CDR3 length: 17 residues. Germline-derived CDR1 and CDR2 are LGHNA and YNFKEQ.

The chain carries TRBV7-2 and TRBJ2-1; 8 bases fit TRBD2. Germline lookup yields CDR1 SGHTA and CDR2 FQGNSA. The CDR3 extends over 16 amino acids. Trimming took 5 bases from V and 4 from J; bases not matched to a gene: 10. The DNA for the CDR3 is TGTGCCAGCAGCCAGGCTTCACCGGGAGGGTACAATGAGCAGTTCTTC. It specifies CASSQASPGGYNEQFF.

The V call is TRBV7-8, the J call TRBJ2-5; 7 bases agree with TRBD1. The end of the DNA fits TRBJ2-7 better, so the J call may be wrong. Germline CDR1 reads SGHVS; CDR2 reads FQNEAQ. This CDR3 has 18 amino acids. The CDR3 is CASSLTVRGAGGSYEQYF. The CDR3 coding sequence is TGTGCCAGCAGCTTAACTGTAAGAGGGGCAGGGGGTTCCTACGAGCAGTACTTC.

There are a few counts of this clone. In the same sample, other DNA sequences code for this CDR3. The rearrangement uses TRBV27 and TRBJ2-7; TRBD1 matches 7 bases. The V and J ends lost 5 bases and 7 bases, in that order; junction bases with no gene match: 8. This CDR3 region has 13 residues. Germline CDR1 MNHEY, CDR2 SMNVEV (reference sequence). The CDR3 loop reads CASSPTGAGEQYF. The CDR3 coding sequence is TGTGCCAGCAGTCCTACAGGGGCTGGGGAGCAGTACTTC.

This rearrangement joins TRBV6-5 to TRBJ1-1, with no clear D. The germline gives CDR1 MNHEY, CDR2 SVGAGI. With 5 bases removed from V and 4 bases from J, the gap between germline ends came to 11 bases. The CDR3 is 13 residues long. The CDR3 sequence is CASSRVAGTEAFF. DNA of the CDR3: TGTGCCAGCAGTCGGGTGGCGGGCACTGAAGCTTTCTTT.